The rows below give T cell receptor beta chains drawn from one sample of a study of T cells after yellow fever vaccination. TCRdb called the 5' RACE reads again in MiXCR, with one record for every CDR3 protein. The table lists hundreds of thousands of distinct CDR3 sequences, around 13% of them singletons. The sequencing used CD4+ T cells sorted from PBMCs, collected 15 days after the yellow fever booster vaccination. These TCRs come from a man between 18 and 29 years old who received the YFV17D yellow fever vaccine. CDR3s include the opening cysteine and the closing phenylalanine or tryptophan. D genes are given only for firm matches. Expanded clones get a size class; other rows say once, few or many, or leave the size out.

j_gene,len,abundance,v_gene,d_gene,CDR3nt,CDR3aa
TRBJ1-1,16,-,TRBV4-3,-,TGCGCCAGCAGCCAAGAGTCCCGTGGGGGGAACACTGAAGCTTTCTTT,CASSQESRGGNTEAFF
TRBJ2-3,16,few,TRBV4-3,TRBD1,TGCGCCAGCAGCCAAACCTGGACAGGGCGCACAGATACGCAGTATTTT,CASSQTWTGRTDTQYF
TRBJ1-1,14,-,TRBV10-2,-,TGCGCCAGCGGTCGGACGGGCGGTGGCACTGAAGCTTTCTTT,CASGRTGGGTEAFF
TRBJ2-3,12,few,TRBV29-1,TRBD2,TGCAGCGTTGAAGATAAGCGGGGTGGGCAGTATTTT,CSVEDKRGGQYF
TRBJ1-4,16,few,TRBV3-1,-,TGTGCCAGCAGCCAAGAACTAACGTCGACTAATGAAAAACTGTTTTTT,CASSQELTSTNEKLFF
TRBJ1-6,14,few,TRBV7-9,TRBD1,TGTGCCAGCAGCCGGGGACAGAATAATTCACCCCTCCACTTT,CASSRGQNNSPLHF
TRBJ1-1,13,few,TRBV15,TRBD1,TGTGCCTCCGAGAGGGGGCGAGGCACTGAAGCTTTCTTT,CASERGRGTEAFF
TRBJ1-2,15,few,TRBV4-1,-,TGCGCCAGCAGCCAAGGGGGGGGCGCTAACTATGGCTACACCTTC,CASSQGGGANYGYTF
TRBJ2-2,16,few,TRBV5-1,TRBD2,TGCGCCAGCAGTTCTTTAGCGGGGCGCGGCACCGGGGAGCTGTTTTTT,CASSSLAGRGTGELFF
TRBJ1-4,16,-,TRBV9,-,TGTGCCAGCAGCGTAGGAGGGAATGGGTTTGGCGAAAAACTGTTTTTT,CASSVGGNGFGEKLFF
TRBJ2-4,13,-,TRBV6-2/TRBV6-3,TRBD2,TGTGCCAGCCGACTAGCGGGAGGAAACATTCAGTACTTC,CASRLAGGNIQYF
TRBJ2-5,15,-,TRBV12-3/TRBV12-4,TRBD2,TGTGCCAGCAGCCGGGGGGGCCCGGCCGGGGAGACCCAGTACTTC,CASSRGGPAGETQYF
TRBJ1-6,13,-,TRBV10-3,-,TGTGCCATCAATACGGGAAGGGATTCACCCCTCCACTTT,CAINTGRDSPLHF
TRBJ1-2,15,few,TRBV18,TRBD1,TGTGCCAGCTCACCACTGACAGGGGAGAAATATGGCTACACCTTC,CASSPLTGEKYGYTF
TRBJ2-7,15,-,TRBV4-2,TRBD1,TGTGCCAGCAGCCAAGACCCACAGGGGATAAACGAGCAGTACTTC,CASSQDPQGINEQYF
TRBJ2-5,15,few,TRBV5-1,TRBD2,TGCGCCAGCAGACGGACTAGCGGGGGCTCAGAGACCCAGTACTTC,CASRRTSGGSETQYF
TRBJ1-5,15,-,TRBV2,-,TGTGCCAGCAAACAGGAGGCAGGGCGAGGTCAGCCCCAGCATTTT,CASKQEAGRGQPQHF
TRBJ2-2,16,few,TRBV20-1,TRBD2,TGCAGTGCTAGCCCCCGCGGGGGATCCGGGGCCGGGGAGCTGTTTTTT,CSASPRGGSGAGELFF
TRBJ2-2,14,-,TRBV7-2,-,TGTGCCAGCAGCTTGATAGCGAACACCGGGGAGCTGTTTTTT,CASSLIANTGELFF
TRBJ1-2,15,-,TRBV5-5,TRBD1,TGTGCCAGCAGCTTAGGGACAGGGATTAACTATGGCTACACCTTC,CASSLGTGINYGYTF
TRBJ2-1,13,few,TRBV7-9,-,TGTGCCAGCGAGAGACTAGAGGAAGGAGAGCAGTTCTTC,CASERLEEGEQFF
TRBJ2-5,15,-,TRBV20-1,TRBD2,TGCAGTGCTCCCAGGGCAGCCGGGGGGGAAGAGACCCAGTACTTC,CSAPRAAGGEETQYF
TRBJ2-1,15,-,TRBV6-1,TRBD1,TGTGCCAGCAGGGGGGCGGGACAGGATCATTATGAGCAGTTCTTC,CASRGAGQDHYEQFF
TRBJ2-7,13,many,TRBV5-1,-,TGCGCCAGCAGCCCCTCCCCAGGTTACGAGCAGTACTTC,CASSPSPGYEQYF
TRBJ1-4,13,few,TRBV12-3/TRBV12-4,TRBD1,TGTGCCAGCAGTGACAGGGTAAAGGAAAAACTGTTTTTT,CASSDRVKEKLFF
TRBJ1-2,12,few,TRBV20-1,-,TGCAGTGCTAGAGGCGACAACTATGGCTACACCTTC,CSARGDNYGYTF
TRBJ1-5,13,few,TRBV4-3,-,TGCGCCAGCAGCGTCCAGGTCGGTCAGCCCCAGCATTTT,CASSVQVGQPQHF
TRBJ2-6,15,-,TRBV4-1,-,TGCGCCAGCAGACGAGAGGGGACTGGGGCCAACGTCCTGACTTTC,CASRREGTGANVLTF
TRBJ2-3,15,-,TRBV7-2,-,TGTGCCAGCAGCTTCCCGGACCTCGGCGTGGATACGCAGTATTTT,CASSFPDLGVDTQYF
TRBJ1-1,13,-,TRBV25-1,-,TGTGCCAGCGGCCAGGGAAGGAACACTGAAGCTTTCTTT,CASGQGRNTEAFF
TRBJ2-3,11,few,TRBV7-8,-,TGTGCCAGCATCCTGACAGATACGCAGTATTTT,CASILTDTQYF
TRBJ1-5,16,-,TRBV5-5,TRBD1,TGTGCCAGCAGCTTGAGGGGGCGCGGGGTGAATCAGCCCCAGCATTTT,CASSLRGRGVNQPQHF
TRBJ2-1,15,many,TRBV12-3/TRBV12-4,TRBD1,TGTGCCAGCAGTGTGGACAGGGGGAGTTACAATGAGCAGTTCTTC,CASSVDRGSYNEQFF
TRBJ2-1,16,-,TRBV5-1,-,TGCGCCAGCAGCTTGGAGGGGGGACATACCTACAATGAGCAGTTCTTC,CASSLEGGHTYNEQFF
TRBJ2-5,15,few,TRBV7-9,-,TGTGCCAGCAGCTTAGGGTTAGAGAACCAAGAGACCCAGTACTTC,CASSLGLENQETQYF
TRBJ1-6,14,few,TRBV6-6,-,TGTGCCAGCAGTTACTCAGCTAGAAATTCACCCCTCCACTTT,CASSYSARNSPLHF
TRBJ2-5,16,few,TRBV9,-,TGTGCCAGCAGCCCCGCCCCCTTAAACAACCAAGAGACCCAGTACTTC,CASSPAPLNNQETQYF
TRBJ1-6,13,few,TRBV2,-,TGTGCCAGTCTCTGGGGAGAGCATTCACCCCTCCACTTT,CASLWGEHSPLHF
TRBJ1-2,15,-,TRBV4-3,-,TGCGCCAGCAGCCAAGCCTTGGGCGCGGGCTATGGCTACACCTTC,CASSQALGAGYGYTF
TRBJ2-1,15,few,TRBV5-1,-,TGCGCCAGCAGCCAGCCTAGCGCCTCCTACAATGAGCAGTTCTTC,CASSQPSASYNEQFF
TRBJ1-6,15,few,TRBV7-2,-,TGTGCCAGCAGCCCCTTGAGTCAGGTGGATTCACCCCTCCACTTT,CASSPLSQVDSPLHF
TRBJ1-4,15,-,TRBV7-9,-,TGTGCCAGCAGCTTAGCCCTTAAAACGGGTGAAAAACTGTTTTTT,CASSLALKTGEKLFF
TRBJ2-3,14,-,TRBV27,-,TGTGCCAGCAGTTTGTTTCCGGGGGCCATTACGCAGTATTTT,CASSLFPGAITQYF